This TCR beta chain was recorded in a study of T cells in tumors after PD-1 blockade (dated by TCRdb to the late 2010s). Regarding the complete study: Patients with prior checkpoint blockade, systemic immunosuppressant use, or recent radiotherapy or other anti-cancer therapy within 4 weeks were excluded. RECIST version 1.1 was the standard used to evaluate clinical response. Ongoing daily vismodegib 150 mg was also given to a subset of patients during anti-PD-1 treatment. Paired single-cell RNA and TCR sequencing was done in the study on site-matched tumors from patients with BCC or SCC, both before and after anti-PD-1 therapy. Pembrolizumab 200 mg every 3 weeks or cemiplimab 350 mg every 2 weeks was administered to patients. On average, peripheral blood samples yielded 35,000 to 40,000 unique clonotypes and approximately 110,000 TCR templates (range roughly 24,679-290,000). To compare clonotypes in blood versus tumor, bulk TCR sequencing was run on around eleven peripheral blood samples drawn from a few patients. The paper's findings and limits, for the study overall: The source of novel T cell clones was not identified, and lymphoid organs or rare unexpanded clones within the tumor or the tumor periphery could be included among the possible sources. Roughly 40% of TCR clonotypes from the tumor were detected in blood, and certain novel exhausted tumor clones were present in blood collected before treatment, which suggests recruitment from the periphery.

As regards this clone: Its antigen has not been determined. The sample holds no much larger clone one base away, and base qualities are not on file.

What this sample's time point label stands for: before anti-PD-1 therapy. Genomic DNA extracted from tumor biopsies or peripheral blood was used for bulk TCRbeta sequencing, with input ranging from about 600 ng to 6,500 ng. Every patient had histologically proven advanced or metastatic basal or squamous cell carcinoma and was a poor candidate for surgical resection. The basal cell carcinoma cohort was made up of fewer than 13 patients, and bulk tumor TCR sequencing was performed for several of these patients. For CDR1 and CDR2, the germline V gene lists SGHNT and YENEEA. V is cut by 5 bases and J by 0 bases, and the space between the germline ends is 5 bases. Counted from cysteine to phenylalanine, this CDR3 has 13 amino acids. Here the CDR3 DNA is all that survives: 39 bases in frame from base 1. The immunoSEQ platform was used for deep TCRbeta sequencing. The source study handled its data this way. For further analysis, only productive rearrangements were exported out of the immunoSEQ Analyzer. T cell phenotypes were assigned to bulk TCRbeta clonotypes by matching the clonotypes to single-cell RNA+TCR-seq clones that had the same TCRbeta sequence. Clone enrichment in tumor was computed as tumor frequency divided by PBMC frequency from bulk TCR sequencing. GLIPH was used to sort TCRs into specificity groups, which are clusters of distinct TCRs that likely recognize common antigens through shared CDR3 motifs. This immuneACCESS table, as held by TCRdb, lists in-frame sequences with V and J called but not all clones. Of the missing ones, under half trace to an unresolved V gene in checked studies; the others have no known cause. V and J calls and clone size follow that table, whereas D and trimming were derived from the DNA. Here the sample has 40,000 to 55,000 clones; roughly 73% occur a single time. The ten largest clones add up to roughly 17% of the sample.

Sample: PBMCs, taken before anti-PD-1 treatment. The rearranged chain carries TRBV11-3 and TRBJ1-3, with no confident D gene call. The clonotype originates from a human donor with basal cell carcinoma. The sequenced DNA is TGTGCCAGCAGCGGGCTCTCTGGAAACACCATATATTTT. It is translated as CASSGLSGNTIYF.